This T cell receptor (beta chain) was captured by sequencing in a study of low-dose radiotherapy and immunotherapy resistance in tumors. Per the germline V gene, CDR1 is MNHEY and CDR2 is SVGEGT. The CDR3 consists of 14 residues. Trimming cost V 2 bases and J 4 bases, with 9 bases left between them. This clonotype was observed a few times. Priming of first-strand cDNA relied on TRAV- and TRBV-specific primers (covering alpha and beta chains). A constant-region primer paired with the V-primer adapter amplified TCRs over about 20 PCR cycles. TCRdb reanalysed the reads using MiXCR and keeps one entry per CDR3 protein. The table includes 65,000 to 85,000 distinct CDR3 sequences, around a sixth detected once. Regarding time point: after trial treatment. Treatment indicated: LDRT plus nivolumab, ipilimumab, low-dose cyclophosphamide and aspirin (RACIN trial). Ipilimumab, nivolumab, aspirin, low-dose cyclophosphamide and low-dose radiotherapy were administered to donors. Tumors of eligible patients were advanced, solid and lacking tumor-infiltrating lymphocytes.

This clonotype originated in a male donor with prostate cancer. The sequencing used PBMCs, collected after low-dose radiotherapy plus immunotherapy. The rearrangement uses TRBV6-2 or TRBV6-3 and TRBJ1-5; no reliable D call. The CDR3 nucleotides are TGTGCCAGCAGTTACATGGAGGTAAATCAGCCCCAGCATTTT. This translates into CASSYMEVNQPQHF.